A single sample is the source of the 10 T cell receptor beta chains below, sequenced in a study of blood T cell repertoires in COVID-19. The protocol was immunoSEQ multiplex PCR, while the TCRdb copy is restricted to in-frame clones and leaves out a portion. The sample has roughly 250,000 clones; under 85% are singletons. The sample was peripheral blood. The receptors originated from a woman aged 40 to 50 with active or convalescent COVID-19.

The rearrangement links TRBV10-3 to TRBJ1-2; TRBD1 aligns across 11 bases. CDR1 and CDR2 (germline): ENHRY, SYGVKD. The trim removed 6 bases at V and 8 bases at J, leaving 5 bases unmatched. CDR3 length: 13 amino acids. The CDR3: CAISLGQGDGYTF. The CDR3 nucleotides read TGTGCCATCAGCCTGGGACAGGGGGACGGCTACACCTTC.

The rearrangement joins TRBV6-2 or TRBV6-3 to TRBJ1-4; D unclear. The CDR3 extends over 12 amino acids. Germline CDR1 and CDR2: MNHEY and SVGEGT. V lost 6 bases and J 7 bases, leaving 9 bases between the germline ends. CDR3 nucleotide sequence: TGTGCCAGCAGCCAGAGGCCTGAAAAACTGTTTTTT. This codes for CASSQRPEKLFF.

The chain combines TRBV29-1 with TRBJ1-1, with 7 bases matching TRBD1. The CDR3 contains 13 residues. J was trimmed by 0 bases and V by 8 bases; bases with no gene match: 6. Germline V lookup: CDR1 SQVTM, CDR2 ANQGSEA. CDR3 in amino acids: CSTTGQMNTEAFF. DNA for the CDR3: TGCAGCACGACGGGACAGATGAACACTGAAGCTTTCTTT. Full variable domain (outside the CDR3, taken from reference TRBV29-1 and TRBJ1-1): SAVISQKPSRDICQRGTSLTIQCQVDSQVTMMFWYRQQPGQSLTLIATANQGSEATYESGFVIDKFPISRPNLTFSTLTVSNMSPEDSSIYLCSTTGQMNTEAFFGQGTRLTVV.

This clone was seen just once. The CDR3 DNA sequence: TGTGCCAGCAGTGAATGGACTAACTACAATGAGCAGTTCTTC. Its protein product is CASSEWTNYNEQFF. This chain joins TRBV2 and TRBJ2-1, with D perhaps matching TRBD2 (6 bases). Trimming left V 2 bases short and J 3 bases short, with 8 bases between. The CDR3 is 14 residues long. Germline CDR1 and CDR2: SNHLY and FYNNEI.

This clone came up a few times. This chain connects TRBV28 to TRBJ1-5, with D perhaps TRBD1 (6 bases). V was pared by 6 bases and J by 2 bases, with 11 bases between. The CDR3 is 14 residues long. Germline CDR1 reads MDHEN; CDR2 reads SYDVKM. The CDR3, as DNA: TGTGCCAGCAGGACTCCAGGGGGCAATCAGCCCCAGCATTTT. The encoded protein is CASRTPGGNQPQHF.

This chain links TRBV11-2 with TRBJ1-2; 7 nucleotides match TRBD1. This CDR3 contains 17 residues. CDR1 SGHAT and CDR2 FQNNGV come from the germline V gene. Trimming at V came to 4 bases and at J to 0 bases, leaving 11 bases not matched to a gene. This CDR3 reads CASSSGTATLANYGYTF. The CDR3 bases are TGTGCCAGCAGCTCCGGGACAGCCACCTTAGCTAACTATGGCTACACCTTC.

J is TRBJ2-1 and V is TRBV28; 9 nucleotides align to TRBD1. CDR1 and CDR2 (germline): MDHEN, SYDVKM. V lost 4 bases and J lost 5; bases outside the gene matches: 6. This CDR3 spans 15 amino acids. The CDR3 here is CASSSTGGRDNEQFF. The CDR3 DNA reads TGTGCCAGCAGTTCGACAGGGGGTAGAGACAATGAGCAGTTCTTC.

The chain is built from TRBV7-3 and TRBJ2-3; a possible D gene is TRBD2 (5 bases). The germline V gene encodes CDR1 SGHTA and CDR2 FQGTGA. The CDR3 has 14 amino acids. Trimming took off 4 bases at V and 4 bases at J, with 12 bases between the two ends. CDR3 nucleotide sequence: TGTGCCAGCAGCTATGGGATCGGGGCAGATACGCAGTATTTT. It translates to CASSYGIGADTQYF.

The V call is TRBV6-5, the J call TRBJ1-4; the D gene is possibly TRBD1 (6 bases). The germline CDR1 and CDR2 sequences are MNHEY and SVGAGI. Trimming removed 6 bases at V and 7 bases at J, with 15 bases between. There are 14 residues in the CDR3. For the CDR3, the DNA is TGTGCCAGCAGCCTACAGGGAAATGTTGAAAAACTGTTTTTT. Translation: CASSLQGNVEKLFF.

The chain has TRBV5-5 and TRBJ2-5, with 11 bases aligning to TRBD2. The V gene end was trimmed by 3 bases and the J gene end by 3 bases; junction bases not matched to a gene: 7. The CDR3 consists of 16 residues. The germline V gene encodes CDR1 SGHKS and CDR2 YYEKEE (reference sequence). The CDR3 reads CASSSYGTSGKETQYF. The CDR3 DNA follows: TGTGCCAGCAGCTCCTACGGGACTAGCGGCAAAGAGACCCAGTACTTC.